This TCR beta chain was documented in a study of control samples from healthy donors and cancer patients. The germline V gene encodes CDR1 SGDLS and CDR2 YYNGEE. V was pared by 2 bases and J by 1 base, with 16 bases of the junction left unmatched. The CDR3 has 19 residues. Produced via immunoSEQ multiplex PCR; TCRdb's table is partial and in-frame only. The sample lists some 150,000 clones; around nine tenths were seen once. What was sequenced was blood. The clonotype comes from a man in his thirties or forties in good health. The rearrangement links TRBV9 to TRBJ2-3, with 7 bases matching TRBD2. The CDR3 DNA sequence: TGTGCCAGCAGCGTGAGGGGAGGGCCCGGATCTCGGGGCACAGATACGCAGTATTTT. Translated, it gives CASSVRGGPGSRGTDTQYF.